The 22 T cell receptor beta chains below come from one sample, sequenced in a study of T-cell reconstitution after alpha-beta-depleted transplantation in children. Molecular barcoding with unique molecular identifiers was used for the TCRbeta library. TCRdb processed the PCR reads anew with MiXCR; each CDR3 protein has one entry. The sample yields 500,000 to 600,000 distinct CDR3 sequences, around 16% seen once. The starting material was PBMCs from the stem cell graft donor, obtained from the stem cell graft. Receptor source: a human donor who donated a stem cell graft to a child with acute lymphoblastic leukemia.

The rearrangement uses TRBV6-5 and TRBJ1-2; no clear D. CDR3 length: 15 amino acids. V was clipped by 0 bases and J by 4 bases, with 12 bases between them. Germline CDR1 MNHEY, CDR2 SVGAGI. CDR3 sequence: CASSYSADSSYGYTF. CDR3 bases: TGTGCCAGCAGTTACTCGGCCGACTCTAGCTATGGCTACACCTTC.

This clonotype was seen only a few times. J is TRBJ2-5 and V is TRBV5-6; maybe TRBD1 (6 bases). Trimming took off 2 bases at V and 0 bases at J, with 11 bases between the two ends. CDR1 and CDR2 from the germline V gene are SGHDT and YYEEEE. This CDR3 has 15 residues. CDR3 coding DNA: TGTGCCAGCAGCTTCAGGGGTCCCTACCAAGAGACCCAGTACTTC. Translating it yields CASSFRGPYQETQYF.

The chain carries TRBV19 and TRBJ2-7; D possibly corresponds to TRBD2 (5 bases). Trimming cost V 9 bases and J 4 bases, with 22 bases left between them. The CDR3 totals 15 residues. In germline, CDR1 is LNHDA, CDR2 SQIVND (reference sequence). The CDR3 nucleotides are TGTGCCAGCACGCAGGCGGGTGCCGCGTATTACGAGCAGTACTTC. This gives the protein CASTQAGAAYYEQYF.

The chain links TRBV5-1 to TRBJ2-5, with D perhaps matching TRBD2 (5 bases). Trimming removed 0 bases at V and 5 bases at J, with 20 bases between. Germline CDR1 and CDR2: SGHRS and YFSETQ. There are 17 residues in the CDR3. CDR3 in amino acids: CASSLAYLRGSSETQYF. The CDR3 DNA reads TGCGCCAGCAGCTTGGCCTATCTTCGGGGAAGTTCGGAGACCCAGTACTTC.

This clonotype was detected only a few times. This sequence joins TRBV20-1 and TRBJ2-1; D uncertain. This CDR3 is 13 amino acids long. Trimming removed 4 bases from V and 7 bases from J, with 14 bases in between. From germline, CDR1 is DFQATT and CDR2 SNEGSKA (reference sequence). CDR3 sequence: CSAMGGIGNEQFF. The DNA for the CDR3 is TGCAGTGCTATGGGCGGAATCGGGAATGAGCAGTTCTTC.

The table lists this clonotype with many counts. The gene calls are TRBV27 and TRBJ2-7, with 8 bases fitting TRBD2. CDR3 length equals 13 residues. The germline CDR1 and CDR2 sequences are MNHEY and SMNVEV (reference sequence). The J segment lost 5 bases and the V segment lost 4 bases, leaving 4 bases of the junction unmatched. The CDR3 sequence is CASSYTGGNEQYF. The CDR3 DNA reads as TGTGCCAGCAGTTATACGGGAGGGAACGAGCAGTACTTC.

The CDR3 region has the DNA TGCGCCAGCAGCTTGTTCCCTCGACGTACAGGGGAACATTCACCCCTCCACTTT. Protein product: CASSLFPRRTGEHSPLHF. The gene calls are TRBV5-1 and TRBJ1-6, with 7 bases fitting TRBD1. This CDR3 spans 18 amino acids. Trimming took 1 base from V and 8 from J; bases not matched to a gene: 15. Germline CDR1 reads SGHRS; CDR2 reads YFSETQ.

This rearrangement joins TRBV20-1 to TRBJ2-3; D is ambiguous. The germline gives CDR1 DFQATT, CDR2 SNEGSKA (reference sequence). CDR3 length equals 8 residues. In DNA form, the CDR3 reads TGCACCACAGATGGGCAGTATTTT. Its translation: CTTDGQYF.

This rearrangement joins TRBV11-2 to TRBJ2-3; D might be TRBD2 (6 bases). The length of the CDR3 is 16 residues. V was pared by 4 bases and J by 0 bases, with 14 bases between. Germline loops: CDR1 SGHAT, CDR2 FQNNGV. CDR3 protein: CASSYYSGPSTDTQYF. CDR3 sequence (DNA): TGTGCCAGCAGCTATTATAGCGGTCCTAGCACAGATACGCAGTATTTT.

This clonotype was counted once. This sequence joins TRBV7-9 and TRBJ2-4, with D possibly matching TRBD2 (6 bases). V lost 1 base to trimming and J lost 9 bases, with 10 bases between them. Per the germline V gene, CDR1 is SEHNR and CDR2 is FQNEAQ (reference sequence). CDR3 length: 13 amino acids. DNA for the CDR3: TGTGCCAGCAGCTTAGGTCAGGGAGGCATTCAGTACTTC. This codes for CASSLGQGGIQYF. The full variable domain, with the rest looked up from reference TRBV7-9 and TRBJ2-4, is DTGVSQNPRHKITKRGQNVTFRCDPISEHNRLYWYRQTLGQGPEFLTYFQNEAQLEKSRLLSDRFSAERPKGSFSTLEIQRTEQGDSAMYLCASSLGQGGIQYFGAGTRLSVL.

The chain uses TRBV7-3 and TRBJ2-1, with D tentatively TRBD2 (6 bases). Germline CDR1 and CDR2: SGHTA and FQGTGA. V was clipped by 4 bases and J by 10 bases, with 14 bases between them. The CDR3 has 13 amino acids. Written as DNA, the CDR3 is TGTGCCAGCAGCTATTCGGGACTTCGGGAGCAGTTCTTC. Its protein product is CASSYSGLREQFF.

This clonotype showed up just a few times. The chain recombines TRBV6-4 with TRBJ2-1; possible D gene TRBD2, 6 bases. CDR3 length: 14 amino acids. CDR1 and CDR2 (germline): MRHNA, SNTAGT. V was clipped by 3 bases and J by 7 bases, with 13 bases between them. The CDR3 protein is CASSEPWGRNEQFF. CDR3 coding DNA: TGTGCCAGCAGTGAGCCGTGGGGGAGGAATGAGCAGTTCTTC.

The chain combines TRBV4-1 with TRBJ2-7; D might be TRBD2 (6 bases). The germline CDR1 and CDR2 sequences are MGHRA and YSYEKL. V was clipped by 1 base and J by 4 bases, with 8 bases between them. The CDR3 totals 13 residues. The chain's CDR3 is CASSQGEAYEQYF. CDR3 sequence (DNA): TGCGCCAGCAGCCAAGGGGAGGCTTACGAGCAGTACTTC.

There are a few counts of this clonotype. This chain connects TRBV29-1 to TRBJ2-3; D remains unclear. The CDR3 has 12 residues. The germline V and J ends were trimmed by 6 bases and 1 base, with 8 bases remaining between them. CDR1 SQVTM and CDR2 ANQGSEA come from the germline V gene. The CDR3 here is CSVVQGTDTQYF. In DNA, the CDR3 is TGCAGCGTAGTCCAGGGCACAGATACGCAGTATTTT.

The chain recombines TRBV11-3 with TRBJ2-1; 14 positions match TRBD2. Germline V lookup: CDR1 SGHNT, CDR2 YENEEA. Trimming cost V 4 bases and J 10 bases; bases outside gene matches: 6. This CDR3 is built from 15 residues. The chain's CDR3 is CASSSEGLAGEEQFF. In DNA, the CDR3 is TGTGCCAGCAGCTCGGAGGGACTAGCGGGAGAAGAGCAGTTCTTC.

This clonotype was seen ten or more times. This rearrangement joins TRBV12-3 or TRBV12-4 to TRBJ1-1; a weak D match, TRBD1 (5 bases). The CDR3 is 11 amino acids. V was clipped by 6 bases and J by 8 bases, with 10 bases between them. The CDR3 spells CASSSDSEAFF. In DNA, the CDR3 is TGTGCCAGCAGCTCCGACAGCGAAGCTTTCTTT.

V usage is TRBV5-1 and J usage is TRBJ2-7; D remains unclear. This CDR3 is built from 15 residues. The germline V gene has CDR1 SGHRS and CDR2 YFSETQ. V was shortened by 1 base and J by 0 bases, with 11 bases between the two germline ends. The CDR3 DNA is TGCGCCAGCAGCTTGAATTGGGAAAGCTCCTACGAGCAGTACTTC. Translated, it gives CASSLNWESSYEQYF. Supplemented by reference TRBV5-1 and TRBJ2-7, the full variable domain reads KAGVTQTPRYLIKTRGQQVTLSCSPISGHRSVSWYQQTPGQGLQFLFEYFSETQRNKGNFPGRFSGRQFSNSRSEMNVSTLELGDSALYLCASSLNWESSYEQYFGPGTRLTVT.

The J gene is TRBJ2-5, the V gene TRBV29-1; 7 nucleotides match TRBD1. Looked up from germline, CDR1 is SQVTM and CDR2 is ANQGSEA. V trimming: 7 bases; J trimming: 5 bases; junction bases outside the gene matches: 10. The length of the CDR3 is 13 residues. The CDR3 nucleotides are TGCAGCGCAGGGGGACCCGATGGGGAGACCCAGTACTTC. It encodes CSAGGPDGETQYF.

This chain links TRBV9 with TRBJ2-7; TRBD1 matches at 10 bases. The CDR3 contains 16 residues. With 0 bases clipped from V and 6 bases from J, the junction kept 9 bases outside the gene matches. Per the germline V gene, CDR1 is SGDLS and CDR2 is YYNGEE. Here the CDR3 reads CASSVVAWDRGGEQYF. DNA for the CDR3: TGTGCCAGCAGCGTAGTAGCTTGGGACAGGGGTGGCGAGCAGTACTTC.

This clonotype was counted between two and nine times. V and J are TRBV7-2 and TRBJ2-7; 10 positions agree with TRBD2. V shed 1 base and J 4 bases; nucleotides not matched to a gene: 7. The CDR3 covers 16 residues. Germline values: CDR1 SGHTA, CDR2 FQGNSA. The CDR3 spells CASSLDASGSGYEQYF. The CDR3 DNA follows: TGTGCCAGCAGCTTAGATGCTAGCGGGAGCGGATACGAGCAGTACTTC.

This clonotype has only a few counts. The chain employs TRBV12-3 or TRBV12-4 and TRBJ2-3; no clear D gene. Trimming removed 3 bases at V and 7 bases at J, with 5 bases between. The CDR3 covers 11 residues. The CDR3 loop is CASSFGNTQYF. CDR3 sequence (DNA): TGTGCCAGCAGTTTTGGGAATACGCAGTATTTT.

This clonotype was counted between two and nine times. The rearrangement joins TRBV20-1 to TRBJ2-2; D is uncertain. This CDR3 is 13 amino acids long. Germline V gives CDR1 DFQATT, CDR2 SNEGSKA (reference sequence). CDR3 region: CSAFTVYTGELFF. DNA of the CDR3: TGCAGCGCTTTTACTGTGTACACCGGGGAGCTGTTTTTT.